This entry lists 29 T cell receptor beta chains sequenced from one sample in a study of T cells in narcolepsy. The data were produced by immunoSEQ multiplex PCR, yet TCRdb's version contains in-frame clones alone and is incomplete. The table shows tens of thousands of clones, with approximately 86% occurring only once. What was sequenced was CD45RA- memory CD4+ T cells from PBMCs. The origin of the receptors is a human donor with narcolepsy.

The V gene is TRBV28, the J gene TRBJ2-7; tentatively, D is TRBD1 (6 bases). V lost 6 bases and J 2 bases, leaving 14 bases between the germline ends. This CDR3 comprises 14 residues. Germline lookup yields CDR1 MDHEN and CDR2 SYDVKM. The CDR3 DNA reads as TGTGCCAGCAGCGAAAACAGGGCTACCTACGAGCAGTACTTC. Its translation is CASSENRATYEQYF.

The chain employs TRBV5-6 and TRBJ2-2; D is possibly TRBD2 (6 bases). This CDR3 has 15 residues. Trimming cost V 3 bases and J 6 bases, with 15 bases left between them. Germline lookup yields CDR1 SGHDT and CDR2 YYEEEE. DNA of the CDR3: TGTGCCAGCAGCTCGTGGGACTTCTTCGCCGGGGAGCTGTTTTTT. Translated: CASSSWDFFAGELFF.

The chain uses TRBV7-8 and TRBJ1-5, with 9 positions matching TRBD1. The CDR3 extends over 13 amino acids. Losses at the gene ends were 5 bases for V and 7 bases for J; bases not matched to a gene: 3. Per the germline V gene, CDR1 is SGHVS and CDR2 is FQNEAQ. The CDR3 DNA follows: TGTGCCAGCAGCCCGGACAGGGGCCAGCCCCAGCATTTT. Residues: CASSPDRGQPQHF.

The V and J genes are TRBV18 and TRBJ2-3; weak D call: TRBD2 (6 bases). Germline lookup yields CDR1 KGHSH and CDR2 LQKENI. This CDR3 spans 16 amino acids. V lost 4 bases and J lost 4, with 18 bases in between. CDR3 sequence: CASSRYPGESADTQYF. DNA for the CDR3: TGTGCCAGCTCACGGTATCCGGGAGAATCAGCAGATACGCAGTATTTT.

The V and J genes are TRBV25-1 and TRBJ1-1, with 8 bases fitting TRBD1. This CDR3 has 12 amino acids. Trimming at V came to 6 bases and at J to 7 bases, leaving 4 bases not matched to a gene. The germline gives CDR1 MGHDK, CDR2 SYGVNS. The DNA for the CDR3 is TGTGCCAGCAGAGGACAGGGTAATGAAGCTTTCTTT. Residues: CASRGQGNEAFF.

V usage is TRBV9 and J usage is TRBJ2-5; 9 nucleotides match TRBD2. This CDR3 contains 16 residues. J lost 1 base, V lost 2 bases, and 6 bases had no gene match. Germline CDR1 reads SGDLS; CDR2 reads YYNGEE. In DNA form, the CDR3 reads TGTGCCAGCAGCGTCCGCGGGGGGGCGATCCAAGAGACCCAGTACTTC. This sequence encodes CASSVRGGAIQETQYF. The complete variable domain, with remaining parts taken from reference TRBV9 and TRBJ2-5, reads DSGVTQTPKHLITATGQRVTLRCSPRSGDLSVYWYQQSLDQGLQFLIQYYNGEERAKGNILERFSAQQFPDLHSELNLSSLELGDSALYFCASSVRGGAIQETQYFGPGTRLLVL.

CDR3 DNA sequence: TGTGCCTGGAGACCCCCGGGAGCGGGAGGGCCGAGGAATGAGCAGTTCTTC. This encodes CAWRPPGAGGPRNEQFF. The V gene is TRBV30, the J gene TRBJ2-1; 10 nucleotides match TRBD2. CDR3 size: 17 residues. V was pared by 3 bases and J by 7 bases, with 15 bases of the junction left unmatched. Germline V gives CDR1 GTSNPN, CDR2 SVGIG (reference sequence).

V usage is TRBV28 and J usage is TRBJ1-1; 7 bases are shared with TRBD1. The CDR3 runs 14 residues. Losses at the gene ends were 7 bases for V and 0 bases for J; bases not matched to a gene: 5. Germline values: CDR1 MDHEN, CDR2 SYDVKM. The CDR3 DNA reads as TGTGCCAGCATATCAGGGGGGATGAACACTGAAGCTTTCTTT. Translation: CASISGGMNTEAFF.

The J gene is TRBJ2-1, the V gene TRBV7-9; D gene uncertain. This CDR3 is built from 14 residues. Germline lookup yields CDR1 SEHNR and CDR2 FQNEAQ (reference sequence). V was trimmed by 2 bases and J by 6 bases, leaving 11 bases between them. CDR3 in DNA: TGTGCCAGCAGCTTAATGCAGGCAATCAATGAGCAGTTCTTC. It encodes CASSLMQAINEQFF.

The genes are TRBV29-1 and TRBJ1-5; D possibly corresponds to TRBD1 (5 bases). Germline V gene data show CDR1 as SQVTM and CDR2 as ANQGSEA. The V end lost 8 bases, the J end lost 2 bases, and 19 bases lay between the germline ends. The CDR3 consists of 15 residues. The CDR3 DNA is TGCAGCCCAGTCCCGGGGCCGGGTGGCAATCAGCCCCAGCATTTT. Amino acids: CSPVPGPGGNQPQHF. Combining the CDR3 with reference TRBV29-1 and TRBJ1-5 gives the whole variable domain SAVISQKPSRDICQRGTSLTIQCQVDSQVTMMFWYRQQPGQSLTLIATANQGSEATYESGFVIDKFPISRPNLTFSTLTVSNMSPEDSSIYLCSPVPGPGGNQPQHFGDGTRLSIL.

V gene TRBV7-2 combines with J gene TRBJ2-1; TRBD2 matches 12 bases. The trim removed 1 base at V and 10 bases at J, leaving 8 bases unmatched. Germline V CDR1 and CDR2: SGHTA, FQGNSA. The CDR3 has 16 amino acids. CDR3 sequence: CASSLEVGLAGLEQFF. In DNA, the CDR3 is TGTGCCAGCAGCTTAGAGGTAGGACTAGCGGGACTCGAGCAGTTCTTC.

This chain uses TRBV30 with TRBJ1-5, with 8 bases lining up with TRBD1. CDR3 length: 15 residues. Per germline, CDR1 GTSNPN and CDR2 SVGIG (reference sequence). Trimming took 5 bases from V and 6 from J; bases not matched to a gene: 12. Here the CDR3 reads CAWAPGTGGGQPQHF. The CDR3 DNA sequence: TGTGCCTGGGCCCCCGGGACAGGCGGGGGTCAGCCCCAGCATTTT.

The chain has TRBV5-1 and TRBJ1-4; no clear D. Trimming cost V 7 bases and J 1 base, with 8 bases left between them. This CDR3 is built from 13 residues. Germline CDR1 and CDR2: SGHRS and YFSETQ. The chain's CDR3 is CASSGVTNEKLFF. CDR3 coding DNA: TGCGCCAGCTCTGGGGTAACTAATGAAAAACTGTTTTTT.

The chain employs TRBV6-5 and TRBJ1-1; no clear D gene. In germline, CDR1 is MNHEY, CDR2 SVGAGI. The V end lost 6 bases, the J end lost 6 bases, and 20 bases lay between the germline ends. CDR3 length equals 15 residues. The CDR3 here is CASRYDGLAPSEAFF. DNA for the CDR3: TGTGCCAGCAGGTACGACGGATTGGCGCCTTCTGAAGCTTTCTTT.

This chain links TRBV25-1 with TRBJ2-1; the match to TRBD1 covers 8 bases. Germline assignment: CDR1 MGHDK and CDR2 SYGVNS. The CDR3 totals 16 residues. V lost 0 bases, J lost 9 bases, and 10 bases stayed unmatched. The chain's CDR3 is CASSEYEGQARVEQFF. The CDR3 DNA is TGTGCCAGCAGTGAATATGAGGGACAGGCTCGCGTTGAGCAGTTCTTC.

The V call is TRBV10-3, the J call TRBJ2-1; no clear D. V gave up 3 bases and J gave up 3 bases, with 6 bases separating them. Germline V lookup: CDR1 ENHRY, CDR2 SYGVKD. The CDR3 covers 13 residues. The CDR3 here is CAISDVGYNEQFF. CDR3 DNA sequence: TGTGCCATCAGTGACGTCGGCTACAATGAGCAGTTCTTC.

As concerns this clone: Sequence at one end of the junction differs from germline and may be a read error. The chain is built from TRBV6-1 and TRBJ2-3, with 8 bases fitting TRBD2. CDR3 length: 16 residues. CDR1 is MNHNS, CDR2 SASEGT, per germline. CDR3 sequence: CASTELAGISTDTQYF. The CDR3 DNA reads as TGTGCCAGCACTGAATTAGCGGGGATTAGCACAGATACGCAGTATTTT.

The rearrangement links TRBV4-3 to TRBJ2-4; 11 bases line up with TRBD2. The V segment lost 4 bases and the J segment 0 bases; nucleotides outside the gene matches: 5. The CDR3 covers 17 residues. Germline V gene data show CDR1 as LGHNA and CDR2 as YSLEER. CDR3 bases: TGCGCCAGCAGCCGCGGGACTAGCGGACTAGCCAAAAACATTCAGTACTTC. It is translated as CASSRGTSGLAKNIQYF.

The chain combines TRBV11-3 with TRBJ2-5; perhaps TRBD1 as D (6 bases). The J call may be incorrect, as the DNA end agrees better with TRBJ2-7. CDR1 and CDR2 (germline): SGHNT, YENEEA. CDR3 length equals 15 residues. This chain's CDR3 is CASSLEGDNNYEQYF. The CDR3 DNA reads TGTGCCAGCAGCTTAGAGGGGGACAATAACTACGAGCAGTACTTC.

This clone was observed once. The rearrangement joins TRBV28 to TRBJ2-7; D uncertain. Trimming shortened V by 2 bases and J by 10 bases, and 9 bases separated the two germline ends. In germline, CDR1 is MDHEN, CDR2 SYDVKM. The CDR3 covers 11 residues. This CDR3 is CASSLMGPQYF. CDR3 DNA: TGTGCCAGCAGTTTAATGGGCCCCCAGTACTTC.

The J gene is TRBJ2-2, the V gene TRBV30; 7 nucleotides line up with TRBD1. Germline V lookup: CDR1 GTSNPN, CDR2 SVGIG (reference sequence). V lost 0 bases, J lost 5 bases, and 3 bases stayed unmatched. This CDR3 is 14 amino acids long. The CDR3 nucleotides are TGTGCCTGGAGTGTGGGACAGCTTACCGGGGAGCTGTTTTTT. It yields the protein CAWSVGQLTGELFF.

This rearrangement joins TRBV7-9 to TRBJ2-2; 9 bases are shared with TRBD1. In germline, CDR1 is SEHNR, CDR2 FQNEAQ (reference sequence). The J segment lost 5 bases and the V segment lost 10 bases, leaving 5 bases of the junction unmatched. This CDR3 spans 13 amino acids. The CDR3 reads CATKDRGTGELFF. The CDR3 coding sequence is TGTGCCACTAAGGACAGGGGTACCGGGGAGCTGTTTTTT.

This chain links TRBV7-2 with TRBJ2-7, with no clear D. V was clipped by 5 bases and J by 3 bases, with 14 bases between them. CDR1 is SGHTA and CDR2 is FQGNSA in the germline V gene. The CDR3 length is 14 residues. DNA of the CDR3: TGTGCCAGCAGCGTAGTGTGGGATCGCTACGAGCAGTACTTC. Residues: CASSVVWDRYEQYF.

This rearrangement joins TRBV25-1 to TRBJ2-5; 12 nucleotides match TRBD2. The end of the DNA is better explained by TRBJ2-7, so the J call may be wrong. Germline V gene lookup returns CDR1 MGHDK and CDR2 SYGVNS. The CDR3 covers 16 residues. CDR3 nucleotide sequence: TGTGCCAGCAGTGCCGCTAGCGGGGGGGGAACCTACGAGCAGTACTTC. It is translated as CASSAASGGGTYEQYF.

The rearrangement uses TRBV25-1 and TRBJ2-7; a possible D gene is TRBD2 (7 bases). Between the trimmed V and J ends, which lost 1 base and 3 bases, there was a span of 13 bases. The germline gives CDR1 MGHDK, CDR2 SYGVNS. The CDR3 length is 15 residues. CDR3 protein: CASSELGGAHYEQYF. DNA of the CDR3: TGTGCCAGCAGTGAATTAGGGGGGGCGCACTACGAGCAGTACTTC.

This chain joins TRBV5-6 and TRBJ2-5, with D unclear. CDR1 is SGHDT and CDR2 is YYEEEE in the germline V gene. The CDR3 is 13 residues long. V was clipped by 1 base and J by 3 bases, with 7 bases between them. Here the CDR3 reads CASSLTDKETQYF. In nucleotides, the CDR3 is TGTGCCAGCAGCTTGACAGACAAAGAGACCCAGTACTTC. Full variable domain (missing parts from reference TRBV5-6 and TRBJ2-5): DAGVTQSPTHLIKTRGQQVTLRCSPKSGHDTVSWYQQALGQGPQFIFQYYEEEERQRGNFPDRFSGHQFPNYSSELNVNALLLGDSALYLCASSLTDKETQYFGPGTRLLVL.

This sequence joins TRBV28 and TRBJ2-5; no clear D. Trimming removed 6 bases from V and 3 bases from J, with 5 bases in between. The germline gives CDR1 MDHEN, CDR2 SYDVKM. The CDR3 covers 11 residues. The CDR3 sequence is CASSNEETQYF. CDR3 sequence (DNA): TGTGCCAGCAGCAACGAAGAGACCCAGTACTTC.

This chain uses TRBV30 with TRBJ2-7; 7 positions match TRBD1. The germline V gene has CDR1 GTSNPN and CDR2 SVGIG (reference sequence). The CDR3 sequence is 13 residues long. J lost 3 bases, V lost 6 bases, and 8 bases had no gene match. The CDR3 bases are TGTGCCTGCGCTTCCGGGACAGTCTACGAGCAGTACTTC. Its protein is CACASGTVYEQYF.

The rearrangement links TRBV7-9 to TRBJ2-5; 15 nucleotides agree with TRBD2. The CDR3 length is 16 residues. Trimming cost V 5 bases and J 5 bases; bases outside gene matches: 6. Per germline, CDR1 SEHNR and CDR2 FQNEAQ (reference sequence). CDR3 nucleotides: TGTGCCAGCAGCCTCGGGACTAGCGGGAGGAGGGAGACCCAGTACTTC. It encodes CASSLGTSGRRETQYF.